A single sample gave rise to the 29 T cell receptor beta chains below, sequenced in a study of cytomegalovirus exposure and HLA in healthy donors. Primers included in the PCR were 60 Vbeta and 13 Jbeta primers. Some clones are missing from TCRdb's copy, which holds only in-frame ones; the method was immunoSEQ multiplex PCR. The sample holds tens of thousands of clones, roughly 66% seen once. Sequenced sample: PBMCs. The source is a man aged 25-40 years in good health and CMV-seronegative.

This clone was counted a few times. The CDR3, as DNA: TGTGCCAGCAACTTTGGCACAGAAGAAGCTTTCTTT. This codes for CASNFGTEEAFF. This chain links TRBV28 with TRBJ1-1, with D unresolved. CDR1 is MDHEN, CDR2 SYDVKM, per germline. The CDR3 spans 12 residues. V lost 7 bases and J lost 8, with 14 bases in between.

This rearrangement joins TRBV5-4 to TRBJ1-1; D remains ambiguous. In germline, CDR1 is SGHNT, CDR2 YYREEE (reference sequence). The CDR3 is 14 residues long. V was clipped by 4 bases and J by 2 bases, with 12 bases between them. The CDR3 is CASSPSGHNTEAFF. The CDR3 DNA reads TGTGCCAGCAGCCCGTCAGGTCACAACACTGAAGCTTTCTTT.

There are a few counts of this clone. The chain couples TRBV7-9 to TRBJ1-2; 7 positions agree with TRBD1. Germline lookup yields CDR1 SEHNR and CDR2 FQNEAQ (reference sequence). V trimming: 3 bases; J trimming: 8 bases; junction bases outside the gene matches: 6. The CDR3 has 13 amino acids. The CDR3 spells CASSFLGGEGYTF. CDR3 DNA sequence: TGTGCCAGCAGCTTTTTAGGGGGCGAAGGCTACACCTTC.

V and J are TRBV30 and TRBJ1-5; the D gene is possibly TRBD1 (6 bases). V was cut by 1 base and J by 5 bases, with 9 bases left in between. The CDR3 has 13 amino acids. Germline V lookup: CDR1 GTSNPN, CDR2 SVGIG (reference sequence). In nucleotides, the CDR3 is TGTGCCTGGAGTGCACAGGGAGATCAGCCCCAGCATTTT. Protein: CAWSAQGDQPQHF.

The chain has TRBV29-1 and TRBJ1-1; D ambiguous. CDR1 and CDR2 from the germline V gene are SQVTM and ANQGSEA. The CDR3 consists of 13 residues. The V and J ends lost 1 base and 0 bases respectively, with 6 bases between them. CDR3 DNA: TGCAGCGTTGAAGGGGCTCTGAACACTGAAGCTTTCTTT. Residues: CSVEGALNTEAFF.

Here the CDR3 reads CASSEIEGRGREQFF. For the CDR3, the DNA is TGCGCCAGCAGTGAAATAGAGGGCAGGGGGCGAGAGCAGTTCTTC. The rearrangement links TRBV10-2 to TRBJ2-1; 8 bases map to TRBD1. V lost 3 bases and J lost 10; bases outside the gene matches: 11. The CDR3 is made up of 15 amino acids. Looked up from germline, CDR1 is WSHSY and CDR2 is SAAADI.

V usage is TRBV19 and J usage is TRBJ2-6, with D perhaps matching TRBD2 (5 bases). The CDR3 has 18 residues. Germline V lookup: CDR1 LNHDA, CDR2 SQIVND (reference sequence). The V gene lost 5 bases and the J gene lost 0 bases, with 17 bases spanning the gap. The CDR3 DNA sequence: TGTGCCAGTAGTGCGGAGTCGGGGTCTAGCTCTGGGGCCAACGTCCTGACTTTC. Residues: CASSAESGSSSGANVLTF.

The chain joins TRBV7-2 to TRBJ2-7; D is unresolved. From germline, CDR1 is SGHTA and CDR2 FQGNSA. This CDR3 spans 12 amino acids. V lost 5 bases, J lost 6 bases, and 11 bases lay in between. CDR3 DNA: TGTGCCAGCAGCACCTACTCTGGCGAGCAGTACTTC. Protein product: CASSTYSGEQYF.

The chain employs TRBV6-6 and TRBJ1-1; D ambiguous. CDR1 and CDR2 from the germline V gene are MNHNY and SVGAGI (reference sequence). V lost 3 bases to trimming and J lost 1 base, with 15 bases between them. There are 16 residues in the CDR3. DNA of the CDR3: TGTGCCAGCAGTTATCAGGCAGGCGATGCGAACACTGAAGCTTTCTTT. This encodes CASSYQAGDANTEAFF.

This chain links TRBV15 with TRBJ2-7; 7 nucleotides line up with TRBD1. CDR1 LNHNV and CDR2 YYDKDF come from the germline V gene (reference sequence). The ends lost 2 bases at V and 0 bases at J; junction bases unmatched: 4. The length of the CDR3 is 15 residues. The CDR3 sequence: CATSRFRDSSYEQYF. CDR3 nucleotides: TGTGCCACCAGCAGATTCCGGGACAGCTCCTACGAGCAGTACTTC.

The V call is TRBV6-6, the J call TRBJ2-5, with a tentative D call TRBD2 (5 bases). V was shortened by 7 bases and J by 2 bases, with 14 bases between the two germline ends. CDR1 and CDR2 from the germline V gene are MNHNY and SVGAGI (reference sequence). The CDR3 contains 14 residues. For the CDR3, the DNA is TGTGCCAGCACTCTAGCCAGCCCACAAGAGACCCAGTACTTC. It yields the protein CASTLASPQETQYF.

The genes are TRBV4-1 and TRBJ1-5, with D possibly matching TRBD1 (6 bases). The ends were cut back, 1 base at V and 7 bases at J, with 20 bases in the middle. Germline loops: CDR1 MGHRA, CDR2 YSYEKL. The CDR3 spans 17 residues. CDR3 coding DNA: TGCGCCAGCAGCCAAGTTACAGGGCCTACCCTAGACCAGCCCCAGCATTTT. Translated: CASSQVTGPTLDQPQHF.

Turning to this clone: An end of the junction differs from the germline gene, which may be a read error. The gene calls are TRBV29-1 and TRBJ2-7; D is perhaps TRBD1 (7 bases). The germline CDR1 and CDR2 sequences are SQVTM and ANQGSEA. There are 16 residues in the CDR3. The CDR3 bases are TGCAGCCTTGAAGGGATCACGACAGGGACTGCCTACGAGCAGTACTTC. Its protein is CSLEGITTGTAYEQYF.

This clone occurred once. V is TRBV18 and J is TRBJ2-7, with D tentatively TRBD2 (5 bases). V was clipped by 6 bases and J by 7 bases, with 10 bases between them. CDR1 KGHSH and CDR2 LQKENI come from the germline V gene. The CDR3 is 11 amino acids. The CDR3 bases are TGTGCCAGCTCCACTGAGGGAGAGCAGTACTTC. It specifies CASSTEGEQYF.

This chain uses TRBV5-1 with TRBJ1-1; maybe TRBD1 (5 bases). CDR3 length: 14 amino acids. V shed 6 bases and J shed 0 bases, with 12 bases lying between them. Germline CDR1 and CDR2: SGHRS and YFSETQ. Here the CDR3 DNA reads TGCGCCAGCACTCCCGACAGAGTGAACACTGAAGCTTTCTTT. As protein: CASTPDRVNTEAFF.

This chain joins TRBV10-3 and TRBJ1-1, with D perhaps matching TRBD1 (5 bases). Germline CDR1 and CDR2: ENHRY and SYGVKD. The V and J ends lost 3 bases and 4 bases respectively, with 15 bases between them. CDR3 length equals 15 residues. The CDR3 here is CAISERQTSATEAFF. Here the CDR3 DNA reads TGTGCCATCAGTGAAAGACAGACAAGTGCCACTGAAGCTTTCTTT.

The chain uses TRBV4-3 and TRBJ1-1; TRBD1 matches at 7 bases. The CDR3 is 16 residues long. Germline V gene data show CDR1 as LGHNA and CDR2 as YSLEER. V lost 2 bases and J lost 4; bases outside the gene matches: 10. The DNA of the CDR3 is TGCGCCAGCAGCCAATCCGGACTTCAGGGGGTCACTGAAGCTTTCTTT. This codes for CASSQSGLQGVTEAFF.

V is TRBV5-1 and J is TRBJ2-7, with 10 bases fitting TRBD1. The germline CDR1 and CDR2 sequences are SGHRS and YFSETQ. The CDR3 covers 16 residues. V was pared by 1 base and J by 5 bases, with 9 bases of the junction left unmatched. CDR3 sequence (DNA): TGCGCCAGCAGCTTGTACTGGGACAGGGGAACGAACGAGCAGTACTTC. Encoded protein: CASSLYWDRGTNEQYF.

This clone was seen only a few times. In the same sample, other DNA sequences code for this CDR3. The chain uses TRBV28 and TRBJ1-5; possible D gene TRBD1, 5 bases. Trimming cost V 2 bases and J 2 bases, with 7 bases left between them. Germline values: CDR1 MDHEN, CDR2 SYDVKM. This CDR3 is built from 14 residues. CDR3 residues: CASSLQGGNQPQHF. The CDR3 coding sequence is TGTGCCAGCAGTTTACAGGGCGGCAATCAGCCCCAGCATTTT.

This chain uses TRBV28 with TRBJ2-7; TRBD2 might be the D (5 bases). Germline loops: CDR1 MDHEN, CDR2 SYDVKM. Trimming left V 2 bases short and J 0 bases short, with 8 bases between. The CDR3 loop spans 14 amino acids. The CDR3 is CASSLRTFSYEQYF. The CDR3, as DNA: TGTGCCAGCAGTTTAAGGACTTTCTCCTACGAGCAGTACTTC.

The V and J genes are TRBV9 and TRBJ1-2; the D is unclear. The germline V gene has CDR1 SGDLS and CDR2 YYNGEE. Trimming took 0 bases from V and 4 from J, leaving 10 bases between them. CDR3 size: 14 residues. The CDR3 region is CASSVGAEAYGYTF. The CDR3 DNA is TGTGCCAGCAGCGTAGGCGCCGAGGCCTATGGCTACACCTTC.

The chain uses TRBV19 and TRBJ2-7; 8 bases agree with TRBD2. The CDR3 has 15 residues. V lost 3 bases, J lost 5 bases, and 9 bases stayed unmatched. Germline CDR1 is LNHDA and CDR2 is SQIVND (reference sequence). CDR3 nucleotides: TGTGCCAGTAGTATGACTGGCGGGAGGTCCGACGAGCAGTACTTC. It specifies CASSMTGGRSDEQYF.

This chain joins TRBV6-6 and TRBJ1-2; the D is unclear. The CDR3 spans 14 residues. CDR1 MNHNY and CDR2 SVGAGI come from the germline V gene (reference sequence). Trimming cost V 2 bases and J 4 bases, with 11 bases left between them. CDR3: CASSYVQLSYGYTF. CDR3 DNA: TGTGCCAGCAGTTACGTACAGCTATCCTATGGCTACACCTTC.

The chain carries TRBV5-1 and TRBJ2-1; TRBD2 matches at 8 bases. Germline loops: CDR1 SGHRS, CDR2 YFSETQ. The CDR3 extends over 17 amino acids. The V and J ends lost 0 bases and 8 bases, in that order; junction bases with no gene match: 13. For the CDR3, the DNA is TGCGCCAGCAGCTTGGCTAATAGCGGGGATAGCTTGGATGAGCAGTTCTTC. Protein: CASSLANSGDSLDEQFF. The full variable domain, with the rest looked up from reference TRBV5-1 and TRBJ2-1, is KAGVTQTPRYLIKTRGQQVTLSCSPISGHRSVSWYQQTPGQGLQFLFEYFSETQRNKGNFPGRFSGRQFSNSRSEMNVSTLELGDSALYLCASSLANSGDSLDEQFFGPGTRLTVL.

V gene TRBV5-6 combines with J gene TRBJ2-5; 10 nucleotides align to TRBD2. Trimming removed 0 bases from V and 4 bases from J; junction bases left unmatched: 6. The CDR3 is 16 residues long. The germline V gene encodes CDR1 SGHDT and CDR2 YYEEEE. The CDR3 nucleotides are TGTGCCAGCAGCTTGGGGAGCGGGGGGGCCCGAGAGACCCAGTACTTC. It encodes CASSLGSGGARETQYF.

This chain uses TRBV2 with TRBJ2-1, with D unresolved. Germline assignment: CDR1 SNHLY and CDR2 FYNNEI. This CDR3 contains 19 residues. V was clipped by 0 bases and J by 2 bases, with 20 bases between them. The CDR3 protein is CASSEALDMRGSPYNEQFF. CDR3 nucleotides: TGTGCCAGCAGTGAAGCGCTTGACATGCGTGGGTCCCCCTACAATGAGCAGTTCTTC.

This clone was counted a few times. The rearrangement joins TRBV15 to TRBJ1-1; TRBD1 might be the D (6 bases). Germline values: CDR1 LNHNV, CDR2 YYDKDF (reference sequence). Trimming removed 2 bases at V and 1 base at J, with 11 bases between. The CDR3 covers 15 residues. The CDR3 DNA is TGTGCCACCAGCAGATACAGGGAGGGGAACACTGAAGCTTTCTTT. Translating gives CATSRYREGNTEAFF.

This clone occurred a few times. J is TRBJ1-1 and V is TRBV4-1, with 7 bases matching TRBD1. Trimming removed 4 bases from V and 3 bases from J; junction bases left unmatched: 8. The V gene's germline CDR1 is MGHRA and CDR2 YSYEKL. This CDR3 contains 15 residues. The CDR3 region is CASSLGGGRDTEAFF. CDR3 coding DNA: TGCGCCAGCAGCCTCGGAGGGGGCAGGGACACTGAAGCTTTCTTT.

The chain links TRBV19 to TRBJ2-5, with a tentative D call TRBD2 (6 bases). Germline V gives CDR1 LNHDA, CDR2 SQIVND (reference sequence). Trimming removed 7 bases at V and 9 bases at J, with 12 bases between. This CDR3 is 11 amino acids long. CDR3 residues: CASKESGAQYF. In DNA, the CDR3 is TGTGCCAGTAAGGAATCGGGGGCCCAGTACTTC.